Listed here are 8 T cell receptor beta chains from one sample, sequenced in a study of breast tumors, draining lymph nodes, adjacent tissues. The lymph nodes were axillary draining lymph nodes from breast cancer patients. MiXCR, run by TCRdb on the multiplex PCR reads, gives a single entry per CDR3 protein. In the table there are 290,000 or so distinct CDR3 sequences, 30% of which are singletons. Sequenced sample: axillary lymph node tissue. These receptors all stem from a female donor with breast cancer. Some clones in this sample may be carry-over from other donors' samples.

This clonotype is medium-sized (0.01 to 0.1%) within its sample. The chain links TRBV20-1 to TRBJ1-2, with 11 nucleotides matching TRBD1. The CDR3 runs 14 residues. V was pared by 3 bases and J by 6 bases, with 6 bases of the junction left unmatched. CDR1 and CDR2 (germline): DFQATT, SNEGSKA (reference sequence). The CDR3 sequence: CSASGQGARHGYTF. CDR3 nucleotides: TGCAGTGCTAGTGGACAGGGGGCCCGACATGGCTACACCTTC.

About this clonotype: Because the CDR3 is missing its conserved closing phenylalanine or tryptophan, this is likely a read error. The DNA is omitted, as the CDR3 cannot be located on it reliably, and the CDR3 follows TCRdb's listing. CDR3 sequence: CASSQDGPLTMATQS. This sequence joins TRBV4-3 and TRBJ1-2. Germline CDR1 reads LGHNA; CDR2 reads YSLEER. The CDR3 has 15 residues if both end residues are counted.

Turning to this clonotype: The junction and the germline gene differ at one end; a read error may be behind it. The chain recombines TRBV11-2 with TRBJ2-7, with no clear D. The CDR3 is made up of 13 amino acids. Germline lookup yields CDR1 SGHAT and CDR2 FQNNGV. The CDR3 DNA sequence: TGTGCCAGCAGCGCCCTACCCACCTCCGAGCGGTACTTC. It yields the protein CASSALPTSERYF.

This clonotype was counted many times. The CDR3 DNA follows: TGTGCCAGGACTAGGGTGGAGGGGGTCAACTCCTACGAGCAGTACTTC. Amino acids: CARTRVEGVNSYEQYF. This chain joins TRBV2 and TRBJ2-7, with D possibly being TRBD1 or TRBD2 (6 bases each). V shed 9 bases and J shed 0 bases, with 21 bases lying between them. This CDR3 contains 16 residues. Per the germline V gene, CDR1 is SNHLY and CDR2 is FYNNEI.

This clonotype was detected only a few times. This chain links TRBV28 with TRBJ2-1; 10 nucleotides line up with TRBD1. J was trimmed by 10 bases and V by 6 bases; bases with no gene match: 9. In germline, CDR1 is MDHEN, CDR2 SYDVKM. The CDR3 runs to 14 residues. The CDR3 DNA follows: TGTGCCAGCAGCCTGGGGGACAGGGGCCCGGAGCAGTTCTTC. It specifies CASSLGDRGPEQFF.

This clonotype was recorded a few times. The junction does not match germline at one end; this may be a read error. This CDR3 is CASTLRRLHSYEQYF. CDR3 nucleotides: TGTGCCAGCACCTTGCGCAGGCTACACTCCTATGAGCAGTACTTC. The chain is built from TRBV13 and TRBJ2-7; D is unclear. The CDR3 length is 15 residues. Germline assignment: CDR1 PRHDT and CDR2 FYEKMQ (reference sequence).

In this sample, this clonotype turned up many times. This chain joins TRBV11-3 and TRBJ2-2; 7 bases fit TRBD1. J was trimmed by 4 bases and V by 2 bases; bases with no gene match: 7. Germline V gives CDR1 SGHNT, CDR2 YENEEA. The CDR3 covers 16 residues. The CDR3 DNA is TGTGCCAGCAGCTTAATGGGGGCAGGGGGCACCGGGGAGCTGTTTTTT. Protein: CASSLMGAGGTGELFF. Drawing the rest from reference TRBV11-3 and TRBJ2-2, the complete variable domain is EAGVVQSPRYKIIEKKQPVAFWCNPISGHNTLYWYLQNLGQGPELLIRYENEEAVDDSQLPKDRFSAERLKGVDSTLKIQPAELGDSAVYLCASSLMGAGGTGELFFGEGSRLTVL.

This clonotype was seen repeatedly, ten times or more. The chain recombines TRBV29-1 with TRBJ2-7, with TRBD2 identical over 10 bases. V shed 6 bases and J 3 bases; nucleotides not matched to a gene: 5. The CDR3 totals 13 residues. The V gene's germline CDR1 is SQVTM and CDR2 ANQGSEA. In DNA, the CDR3 is TGCAGCGTCCGTACTAGCGGGGTCTACGAGCAGTACTTC. It yields the protein CSVRTSGVYEQYF.